This T cell receptor (beta chain) derives from a study of control samples from healthy donors and cancer patients. The data were produced by immunoSEQ multiplex PCR, yet TCRdb's version contains in-frame clones alone and is incomplete. The data show some 66,000 clones, with approximately 85% seen just once and nearly 5.5% held by the top ten. Germline CDR1 SGHVS, CDR2 FQNEAQ. Trimming removed 1 base at V and 8 bases at J, with 8 bases between. The CDR3 is made up of 13 amino acids. This rearrangement joins TRBV7-8 to TRBJ1-4; D is unresolved. The sample consisted of blood. The TCR sequence derives from a man aged 35 to 55 in good health. CDR3 DNA: TGTGCCAGCAGCTTAGGACGGCAGGAAAAACTGTTTTTT. Translated: CASSLGRQEKLFF.